One sample yielded the 6 T cell receptor beta chains listed below, sequenced in a study of shared clonotypes between healthy human individuals. Measured with immunoSEQ multiplex PCR; TCRdb has only the in-frame clones, and not every one. The sample holds some 630,000 clones, roughly 96% seen once. Cells designated naive CD8 were CD45RO-negative and were positively selected for CCR7, with terminally differentiated effector memory CD45RA+ cells excluded. Sequencing was performed on naive CD8+ T cells sorted from blood. These receptors all come from a woman aged 25 to 39 in good health.

The V call is TRBV13, the J call TRBJ2-1, with TRBD2 matching over 10 bases. The germline gives CDR1 PRHDT, CDR2 FYEKMQ (reference sequence). This CDR3 spans 16 amino acids. The junction had 10 bases not matched to a gene; V was cut back by 4 bases and J by 7 bases. The CDR3 DNA sequence: TGTGCCAGCAGCTGGACCTTAGCGGGAGGAGGTAATGAGCAGTTCTTC. Protein sequence: CASSWTLAGGGNEQFF. The whole variable domain, filled in from reference TRBV13 and TRBJ2-1, reads AAGVIQSPRHLIKEKRETATLKCYPIPRHDTVYWYQQGPGQDPQFLISFYEKMQSDKGSIPDRFSAQQFSDYHSELNMSSLELGDSALYFCASSWTLAGGGNEQFFGPGTRLTVL.

The CDR3 is CASSYRGKDEQYF. CDR3 in DNA: TGTGCCAGCAGTTACAGGGGAAAGGACGAGCAGTACTTC. The chain carries TRBV28 and TRBJ2-7; TRBD1 matches 7 bases. J gave up 5 bases and V 4 bases, and 5 bases lay outside the gene matches. Germline V lookup: CDR1 MDHEN, CDR2 SYDVKM. The CDR3 contains 13 residues.

The rearrangement links TRBV30 to TRBJ2-7, with 7 bases lining up with TRBD2. The germline V gene has CDR1 GTSNPN and CDR2 SVGIG (reference sequence). This CDR3 is 16 amino acids long. V lost 2 bases to trimming and J lost 0 bases; unmatched junction nucleotides: 10. CDR3 sequence (DNA): TGTGCCTGGAGTTTAGGGACTACACTTACCTCCTACGAGCAGTACTTC. Translated, it gives CAWSLGTTLTSYEQYF.

V and J are TRBV28 and TRBJ2-7; tentative D call: TRBD2 (6 bases). This CDR3 contains 14 residues. V lost 2 bases and J 6 bases, leaving 14 bases between the germline ends. Per the germline V gene, CDR1 is MDHEN and CDR2 is SYDVKM. In nucleotides, the CDR3 is TGTGCCAGCAGTTTAATCGGGGGTAGAGGCGAGCAGTACTTC. Protein product: CASSLIGGRGEQYF.

The chain joins TRBV9 to TRBJ2-7; no firm D call. This CDR3 is 14 amino acids long. Looked up from germline, CDR1 is SGDLS and CDR2 is YYNGEE. Trimming removed 0 bases from V and 0 bases from J, with 7 bases in between. The CDR3 protein is CASSVVGFSYEQYF. The CDR3 region has the DNA TGTGCCAGCAGCGTAGTGGGATTCTCCTACGAGCAGTACTTC.

The chain has TRBV4-2 and TRBJ2-1, with no clear D. Per the germline V gene, CDR1 is LGHNA and CDR2 is YNFKEQ. This CDR3 spans 14 amino acids. V was shortened by 0 bases and J by 7 bases, with 10 bases between the two germline ends. The CDR3 here is CASSQEGIGNEQFF. The DNA of the CDR3 is TGTGCCAGCAGCCAAGAGGGTATTGGGAATGAGCAGTTCTTC.